The 2 T cell receptor beta chains presented below share a single source sample, sequenced in a study of blood T cell repertoires in COVID-19. The repertoire was sequenced with immunoSEQ multiplex PCR; TCRdb's copy has only in-frame clones and lacks some. The sample lists hundreds of thousands of clones, approximately 90% occurring once. Source material: peripheral blood. Receptors originate from a man between 18 and 29 years old with active or convalescent COVID-19.

The genes are TRBV7-8 and TRBJ1-3, with no clear D. This CDR3 comprises 17 residues. V was clipped by 0 bases and J by 2 bases, with 14 bases between them. Germline CDR1 SGHVS, CDR2 FQNEAQ. CDR3 protein: CASSLALTPTPGNTIYF. Here the CDR3 DNA reads TGTGCCAGCAGCTTAGCGCTCACACCGACTCCTGGAAACACCATATATTTT.

In nucleotides, the CDR3 is TGTGCCAGCAGCCAAGGGCCCAACACCGGGGAGCTGTTTTTT. Amino acid sequence: CASSQGPNTGELFF. V gene TRBV3-1 (or the pseudogene TRBV3-2) combines with J gene TRBJ2-2; no definite D call. Per germline, CDR1 LGHDT and CDR2 YNNKEL (reference sequence). Between the trimmed V and J ends, which lost 1 base and 2 bases, there was a span of 5 bases. The CDR3 has 14 residues.